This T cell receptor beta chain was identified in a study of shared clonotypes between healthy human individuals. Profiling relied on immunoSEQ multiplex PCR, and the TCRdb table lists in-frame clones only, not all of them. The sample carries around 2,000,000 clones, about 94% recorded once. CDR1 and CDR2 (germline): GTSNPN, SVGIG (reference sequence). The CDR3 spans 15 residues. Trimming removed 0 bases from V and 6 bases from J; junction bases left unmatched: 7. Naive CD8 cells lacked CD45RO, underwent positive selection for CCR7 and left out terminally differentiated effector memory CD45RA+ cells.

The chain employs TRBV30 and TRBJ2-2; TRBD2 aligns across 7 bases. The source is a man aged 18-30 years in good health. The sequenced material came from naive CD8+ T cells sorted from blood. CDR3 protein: CAWSVETSWAGELFF. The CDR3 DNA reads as TGTGCCTGGAGTGTGGAGACTAGCTGGGCCGGGGAGCTGTTTTTT.